What follows are 10 T cell receptor beta chains derived from one specimen sequenced in a study of Graves' ophthalmopathy and Graves' hyperthyroidism. RNA served as the template for amplifying TCR beta CDR3 regions. The first round was an RT-PCR with HTBI primers, and the second round was a multiplex PCR. TCRdb reanalysed the multiplex PCR reads using MiXCR and keeps one entry per CDR3 protein. Of around 1,000,000 distinct CDR3 sequences listed, approximately 35% are singletons. Specimen: peripheral blood or thyroid tissue (not recorded which). Receptors were obtained from an adult man with Graves' hyperthyroidism.

To note about this clonotype: Compared with germline, one end of the junction differs, possibly owing to a read error. The chain couples TRBV29-1 to TRBJ2-3; D possibly matches TRBD1 or TRBD2 (5 bases each). The CDR3 consists of 9 residues. Germline V gene data show CDR1 as SQVTM and CDR2 as ANQGSEA. CDR3 bases: TGCAGCGTTGACCGGGACCCACTTTTT. It specifies CSVDRDPLF.

This clonotype turned up a few times. V is TRBV10-2 and J is TRBJ2-7; D is perhaps TRBD1 (6 bases). The V end was cut by 2 bases, the J end by 3 bases, with 11 bases between. CDR1 and CDR2 (germline): WSHSY, SAAADI. The CDR3 is made up of 14 amino acids. CDR3 DNA sequence: TGCGCCAGCAGTGAGGGGCAGGGGAACTACGAGCAGTACTTC. Its protein is CASSEGQGNYEQYF.

This clonotype has a count of ten or more. J is TRBJ1-5 and V is TRBV4-1; D gene unclear. The CDR3 has 13 residues. Germline loops: CDR1 MGHRA, CDR2 YSYEKL. V was shortened by 0 bases and J by 7 bases, with 7 bases between the two germline ends. CDR3 residues: CASSQEPGQPQHF. As DNA, the CDR3 is TGCGCCAGCAGCCAAGAGCCGGGACAGCCCCAGCATTTT.

This clonotype showed up many times. The rearrangement joins TRBV7-8 to TRBJ1-5; the D is unclear. This CDR3 has 14 amino acids. CDR1 is SGHVS and CDR2 is FQNEAQ in the germline V gene. Trimming cost V 1 base and J 4 bases, with 8 bases left between them. The CDR3 DNA reads as TGTGCCAGCAGCTTAGAACTCGGGAATCAGCCCCAGCATTTT. Its protein is CASSLELGNQPQHF.

Note on this clonotype: Given a much more abundant clone one base away, this may be a read error. This sequence joins TRBV20-1 and TRBJ2-7, with D hard to call. TRBJ2-5 explains the end of the DNA better; the J call may be wrong. The germline gives CDR1 DFQATT, CDR2 SNEGSKA (reference sequence). The CDR3 length is 12 residues. CDR3 DNA: TGCAGTGCTAGCGAGTTCCAAGAGACCCAGTACTTC. It translates to CSASEFQETQYF.

This clonotype came up once. The chain has TRBV29-1 and TRBJ2-7; the D gene is possibly TRBD2 (5 bases). V lost 8 bases and J 5 bases, leaving 13 bases between the germline ends. CDR1 and CDR2 (germline): SQVTM, ANQGSEA. The CDR3 sequence is 11 residues long. The chain's CDR3 is CSLDVEDEQYF. CDR3 nucleotide sequence: TGCAGCTTGGACGTGGAGGACGAGCAGTACTTC.

A word on this clonotype: One end of the junction varies from germline; a read error may be responsible. V gene TRBV9 combines with J gene TRBJ1-3; 10 nucleotides agree with TRBD1. Germline-derived CDR1 and CDR2 are SGDLS and YYNGEE. This CDR3 contains 19 residues. Here the CDR3 reads CASSAYGTGAAVAGNSIYF. The CDR3 DNA is TGTGCCAGCAGCGCCTATGGGACAGGGGCGGCGGTTGCTGGAAACTCCATATATTTT.

V gene TRBV29-1 combines with J gene TRBJ1-1; D unclear. Germline V gives CDR1 SQVTM, CDR2 ANQGSEA. V was shortened by 1 base and J by 0 bases, with 9 bases between the two germline ends. The CDR3 sequence is 14 residues long. The CDR3 coding sequence is TGCAGCGTTGAAGGTTCGGGATTGAACACTGAAGCTTTCTTT. Its translation: CSVEGSGLNTEAFF.

Details on this clonotype: As the CDR3 is not closed by the conserved phenylalanine or tryptophan, this likely results from a read error. This chain links TRBV5-6 with TRBJ1-1, with 7 nucleotides matching TRBD1. The CDR3 length is 13 residues. CDR1 is SGHDT and CDR2 is YYEEEE in the germline V gene. The junction had 2 bases not matched to a gene; V was cut back by 2 bases and J by 4 bases. CDR3 region: CASSLGGATEAFL. The CDR3 DNA reads TGTGCCAGCAGCTTAGGGGGCGCCACTGAAGCTTTCCTT.

CDR3 nucleotide sequence: TGTGCCAGCAGTACCGACAGGGCTAGCAATCAGCCCCAGCATTTT. As protein: CASSTDRASNQPQHF. The chain recombines TRBV2 with TRBJ1-5, with 7 nucleotides matching TRBD1. The germline gives CDR1 SNHLY, CDR2 FYNNEI. Trimming at V came to 5 bases and at J to 0 bases, leaving 4 bases not matched to a gene. The CDR3 is 15 amino acids.